Listed here are 14 T cell receptor beta chains from one sample, sequenced in a study of identical twins. TCRdb re-derived calls from the 5' RACE reads in MiXCR, one entry per CDR3 protein. Of 750,000 to 950,000 distinct CDR3 sequences in the sample, over 9% were seen once. The same specimen was also included in a second study, on yellow fever vaccine responses in identical twins.

Sequenced material: PBMCs. Source of these receptors: a woman younger than 30 in good health.

CDR3 sequence (DNA): TGCGCCAGCAGCCAAGCGTGGGACAGGGGGTCAGATACGCAGTATTTT. The encoded protein is CASSQAWDRGSDTQYF. This chain joins TRBV4-1 and TRBJ2-3, with 11 bases that match TRBD1. Per the germline V gene, CDR1 is MGHRA and CDR2 is YSYEKL. The trim removed 1 base at V and 4 bases at J, leaving 4 bases unmatched. The CDR3 covers 16 residues.

This clonotype was observed many times. The chain joins TRBV6-1 to TRBJ1-5; D is possibly TRBD1 (5 bases). The V and J ends lost 5 bases and 3 bases respectively, with 11 bases between them. The CDR3 spans 14 residues. The germline V gene encodes CDR1 MNHNS and CDR2 SASEGT. Here the CDR3 DNA reads TGTGCCAGCAGTCCCGGGGGACCCAATCAGCCCCAGCATTTT. This gives the protein CASSPGGPNQPQHF.

The sample holds a few counts of this clonotype. The rearrangement joins TRBV12-3 or TRBV12-4 to TRBJ2-1; 7 nucleotides line up with TRBD1. The CDR3 is made up of 13 amino acids. V shed 6 bases and J 9 bases; nucleotides not matched to a gene: 8. The chain's CDR3 is CASRETGTGEQFF. The CDR3 DNA sequence: TGTGCCAGCAGGGAGACAGGGACGGGTGAGCAGTTCTTC.

This clonotype has just a few counts. This chain uses TRBV5-1 with TRBJ1-1, with 9 bases lining up with TRBD1. Germline V gene sequence: CDR1 SGHRS, CDR2 YFSETQ. This CDR3 has 15 amino acids. J gave up 4 bases and V 7 bases, and 11 bases lay outside the gene matches. CDR3 in amino acids: CASGTSTGGGTEAFF. Written as DNA, the CDR3 is TGCGCCAGCGGCACGTCCACAGGGGGCGGCACTGAAGCTTTCTTT. Looking up the rest from reference TRBV5-1 and TRBJ1-1 gives the full variable domain: KAGVTQTPRYLIKTRGQQVTLSCSPISGHRSVSWYQQTPGQGLQFLFEYFSETQRNKGNFPGRFSGRQFSNSRSEMNVSTLELGDSALYLCASGTSTGGGTEAFFGQGTRLTVV.

This clonotype has just a few counts. The rearrangement joins TRBV5-1 to TRBJ1-1; tentative D call: TRBD1 (5 bases). The V end lost 0 bases, the J end lost 2 bases, and 11 bases lay between the germline ends. The CDR3 extends over 15 amino acids. Germline loops: CDR1 SGHRS, CDR2 YFSETQ. Here the CDR3 DNA reads TGCGCCAGCAGCTTGGGGGGCGGCTTTAACACTGAAGCTTTCTTT. Its translation is CASSLGGGFNTEAFF.

This chain uses TRBV19 with TRBJ2-1; D is perhaps TRBD2 (6 bases). Trimming stripped 5 bases from V and 6 bases from J, with 17 bases between. CDR1 and CDR2 (germline): LNHDA, SQIVND (reference sequence). This CDR3 contains 15 residues. The CDR3 sequence is CASSAGLLRVNEQFF. The CDR3 nucleotides read TGTGCCAGTAGTGCGGGACTCCTCCGTGTCAATGAGCAGTTCTTC.

The chain recombines TRBV4-1 with TRBJ2-1; TRBD2 agrees at 10 bases. Germline CDR1 MGHRA, CDR2 YSYEKL. Trimming removed 0 bases from V and 0 bases from J; junction bases left unmatched: 5. The CDR3 runs to 18 residues. The CDR3 nucleotides read TGCGCCAGCAGCCAAGAGACTAGCGGGCTAAGCTCCTACAATGAGCAGTTCTTC. Translation gives CASSQETSGLSSYNEQFF.

Notes on this clonotype: One junction end disagrees with the germline gene, perhaps due to a read error. This chain connects TRBV5-1 to TRBJ2-2; a weak D match, TRBD1 (6 bases). CDR1 is SGHRS, CDR2 YFSETQ, per germline. This CDR3 has 14 amino acids. CDR3 region: CATSQGILGGELFF. CDR3 sequence (DNA): TGCGCCACCAGCCAGGGGATCCTAGGCGGGGAGCTGTTTTTT.

This clonotype was picked up a small number of times. This chain links TRBV20-1 with TRBJ1-5, with 8 bases aligning to TRBD1. This CDR3 is built from 14 residues. V gave up 0 bases and J gave up 4 bases; unmatched junction bases: 2. Looked up from germline, CDR1 is DFQATT and CDR2 is SNEGSKA (reference sequence). CDR3 residues: CSAREDRENQPQHF. CDR3 DNA sequence: TGCAGTGCTAGAGAGGACAGGGAAAATCAGCCCCAGCATTTT.

This chain joins TRBV15 and TRBJ2-1; 7 bases line up with TRBD1. After removal of 2 bases from V and 4 bases from J, the junction contained 11 bases not matched to a gene. This CDR3 region has 17 residues. Germline-derived CDR1 and CDR2 are LNHNV and YYDKDF (reference sequence). CDR3 amino acids: CATSRIPGQKIYNEQFF. The CDR3 bases are TGTGCCACCAGCAGAATTCCGGGACAGAAGATATACAATGAGCAGTTCTTC. Complete variable domain (other parts from reference TRBV15 and TRBJ2-1): DAMVIQNPRYQVTQFGKPVTLSCSQTLNHNVMYWYQQKSSQAPKLLFHYYDKDFNNEADTPDNFQSRRPNTSFCFLDIRSPGLGDTAMYLCATSRIPGQKIYNEQFFGPGTRLTVL.

The V and J genes are TRBV19 and TRBJ1-1; a possible D gene is TRBD1 (6 bases). With 3 bases removed from V and 0 bases from J, the gap between germline ends came to 14 bases. The CDR3 covers 16 residues. Germline assignment: CDR1 LNHDA and CDR2 SQIVND (reference sequence). The CDR3 coding sequence is TGTGCCAGTAGTATCTCCTGGGGACAAATGAACACTGAAGCTTTCTTT. Protein product: CASSISWGQMNTEAFF.

This clonotype occurred a few times. This chain joins TRBV7-8 and TRBJ1-4; D is undetermined. The germline V gene encodes CDR1 SGHVS and CDR2 FQNEAQ. Trimming cost V 5 bases and J 0 bases, with 13 bases left between them. This CDR3 has 16 residues. DNA of the CDR3: TGTGCCAGCAGCCCCCGCCTATCAGCAACTAATGAAAAACTGTTTTTT. As protein: CASSPRLSATNEKLFF.

This clonotype was detected only a few times. The rearrangement uses TRBV10-3 and TRBJ2-1; tentatively, D is TRBD1 (7 bases). CDR1 is ENHRY, CDR2 SYGVKD, per germline. V shed 8 bases and J shed 5 bases, with 22 bases lying between them. This CDR3 has 16 residues. The CDR3 loop is CAIQDRAATSNNEQFF. The CDR3 DNA reads as TGTGCCATCCAAGACAGGGCGGCGACTAGTAACAATGAGCAGTTCTTC.

This clonotype came up a few times. The chain couples TRBV27 to TRBJ1-5, with 7 bases identical to TRBD1. Germline assignment: CDR1 MNHEY and CDR2 SMNVEV (reference sequence). This CDR3 is built from 15 residues. The ends lost 5 bases at V and 0 bases at J; junction bases unmatched: 4. The CDR3 region has the DNA TGTGCCAGCAGTCAAGGGACAGCTAGCAATCAGCCCCAGCATTTT. Its translation is CASSQGTASNQPQHF.